Detailed here is one TCR beta chain. Its antigen is still unknown. The data belong to a study of T cells in localized non-small cell lung cancer. Trimming at V came to 2 bases and at J to 2 bases, leaving 3 bases not matched to a gene. This CDR3 has 13 amino acids. Per germline, CDR1 GTSNPN and CDR2 SVGIG (reference sequence). Study-level findings and limits: Uninvolved adjacent lung had the highest recorded T cell clonality, with tumor below it. Heterogeneity cannot be ruled out, as sequencing used one tumor region only.

Data came from immunoSEQ multiplex PCR; TCRdb stores just in-frame clones and leaves some out. This sample has approximately 76,000 clones, with 80% found just once. This clonotype was sampled from a female donor over 55 with stage I lung adenocarcinoma. The sample consisted of peripheral blood, taken before any cancer treatment. The V call is TRBV30, the J call TRBJ2-7; 7 bases align to TRBD1. The CDR3 here is CAWSRQGTYEQYF. The CDR3 bases are TGTGCCTGGAGTCGACAGGGAACCTACGAGCAGTACTTC.